The sequence of this T cell receptor beta chain was determined in a study of human T cells and chemical hapten exposure. From germline, CDR1 is SGHDN and CDR2 FVKESK. Between the trimmed V and J ends, which lost 4 bases and 12 bases, there was a span of 16 bases. The CDR3 loop spans 13 amino acids. This clonotype was recorded at least ten times. As to time point: patch test 3, about 24 weeks after DPC sensitization. As to treatment: therapeutic diphenylcyclopropenone sensitization with weekly scalp DPC. TCRdb used MiXCR to reprocess the RACE reads, holding one entry per CDR3 protein. The data hold about 170,000 distinct CDR3 sequences, with roughly 25% observed a single time.

The sample here was whole blood, taken in connection with sensitization to the hapten diphenylcyclopropenone (DPC). This rearrangement joins TRBV14 to TRBJ2-1, with a weak D call TRBD1 (5 bases). This clonotype originated in a woman aged 18-35 years with alopecia areata. Some clones in this sample may be carry-over from other donors' samples. The CDR3 nucleotides read TGTGCCAGCAGCCCACAGGCGGTTTCGGGGCAGTTCTTC. Translation gives CASSPQAVSGQFF.